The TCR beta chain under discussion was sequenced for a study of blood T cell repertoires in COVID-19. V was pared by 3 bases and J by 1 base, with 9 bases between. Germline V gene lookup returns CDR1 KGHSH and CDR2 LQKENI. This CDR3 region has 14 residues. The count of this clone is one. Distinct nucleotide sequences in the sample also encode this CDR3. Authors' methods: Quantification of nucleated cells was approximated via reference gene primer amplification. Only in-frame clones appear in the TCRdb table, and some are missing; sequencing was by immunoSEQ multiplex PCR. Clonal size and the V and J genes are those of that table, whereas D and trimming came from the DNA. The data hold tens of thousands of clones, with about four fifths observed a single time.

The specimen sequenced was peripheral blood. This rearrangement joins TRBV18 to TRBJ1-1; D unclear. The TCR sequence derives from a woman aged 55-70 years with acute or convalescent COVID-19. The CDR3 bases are TGTGCCAGCTCACCGGCGGCCCGGAACACTGAAGCTTTCTTT. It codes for CASSPAARNTEAFF.